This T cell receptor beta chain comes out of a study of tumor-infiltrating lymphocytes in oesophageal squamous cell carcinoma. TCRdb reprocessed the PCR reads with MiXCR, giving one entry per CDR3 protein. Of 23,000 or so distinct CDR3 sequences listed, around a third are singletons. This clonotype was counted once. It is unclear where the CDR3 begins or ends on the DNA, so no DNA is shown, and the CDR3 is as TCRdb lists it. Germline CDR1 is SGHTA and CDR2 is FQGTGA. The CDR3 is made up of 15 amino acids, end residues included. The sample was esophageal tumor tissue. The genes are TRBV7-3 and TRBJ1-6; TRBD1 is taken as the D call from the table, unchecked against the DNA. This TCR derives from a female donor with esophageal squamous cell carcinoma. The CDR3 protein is CASSPHSGLRAVLRF.